This T cell receptor (beta chain) was sequenced for a study of cytomegalovirus exposure and HLA in healthy donors. Study-wide points: CMV serostatus was the sole immune exposure data available.

V lost 6 bases and J lost 0; bases outside the gene matches: 14. The CDR3 contains 21 residues. Germline V gives CDR1 LGHNT, CDR2 FRNRAP. This cohort consisted of healthy bone marrow donors. The PCR made use of 60 Vbeta and 13 Jbeta primers. Produced via immunoSEQ multiplex PCR; TCRdb's table is partial and in-frame only. Here the sample spans about 150,000 clones, about 80% being singletons. About this clone: The antigen is unknown.

The J gene is TRBJ2-4, the V gene TRBV12-5; 16 bases agree with TRBD2. Sequenced sample: PBMCs. The receptor was isolated from a woman between 40 and 55 years old in good health and CMV-seronegative. In DNA form, the CDR3 reads TGTGCTAGTGGCCCGGGACTAGCGGGGGGGAAGGTGGAGGGAGCCAAAAACATTCAGTACTTC. Translated: CASGPGLAGGKVEGAKNIQYF.